The following is a T cell receptor beta chain sequence with its context. Its matching antigen is unknown. The donors were members of the validation cohort, which comprised 120 subjects and was separate from the first cohort of several hundred subjects. TCRdb keeps only in-frame clones here, not all; method: immunoSEQ multiplex PCR. The repertoire consists of roughly 130,000 clones, with approximately 91% occurring once and the leading ten covering less than 1.5%. This sample was taken from a study of cytomegalovirus exposure and HLA in healthy donors. Overall study results and limits: Through in vitro validation, a few CMV-associated chains were shown to be specific for CMV antigens.

Per the germline V gene, CDR1 is SSHAT and CDR2 is FNYEAQ (reference sequence). Trimming removed 1 base from V and 4 bases from J; junction bases left unmatched: 3. CDR3 length: 16 residues. The TCR was taken from a man aged 25 to 40 in good health and CMV-seronegative. The chain recombines TRBV7-7 with TRBJ2-1; 11 bases line up with TRBD2. The sequenced sample consisted of PBMCs. In DNA, the CDR3 is TGTGCCAGCAGCTTAGAACTAGCGGGGGTATACAATGAGCAGTTCTTC. Translated, it gives CASSLELAGVYNEQFF.